The 27 T cell receptor beta chains reported below all come from one sample, sequenced in a study of PD-1 blockade in classical Hodgkin lymphoma. Only in-frame clones appear in the TCRdb table, and some are missing; sequencing was by immunoSEQ multiplex PCR. The sample holds roughly 3,900 clones; under 80% are singletons and the top ten take 45% to 55%. The time point denotes: cycle 4 day 1 (C4D1), after around six weeks of nivolumab. Each patient's relapse followed autologous stem cell transplantation, and brentuximab vedotin exposure varied. The specimen was peripheral blood mononuclear cells (PBMCs), collected before the fourth cycle of nivolumab. These receptors were collected from a human donor with classical Hodgkin lymphoma.

The V call is TRBV11-2, the J call TRBJ2-5; 13 bases line up with TRBD2. This CDR3 contains 18 residues. Germline CDR1 SGHAT, CDR2 FQNNGV. V lost 5 bases, J lost 1 base, and 10 bases stayed unmatched. The CDR3 region is CASSPGLAGTGLQETQYF. In nucleotides, the CDR3 is TGTGCCAGCAGCCCGGGACTAGCGGGAACGGGACTCCAAGAGACCCAGTACTTC.

The CDR3 here is CASSMAGFRNGNTEAFF. The DNA of the CDR3 is TGTGCCAGTAGTATGGCAGGGTTTCGCAATGGGAACACTGAAGCTTTCTTT. V gene TRBV19 combines with J gene TRBJ1-1, with D tentatively TRBD1 (5 bases). The CDR3 consists of 17 residues. The germline V gene encodes CDR1 LNHDA and CDR2 SQIVND (reference sequence). V lost 3 bases to trimming and J lost 1 base, with 18 bases between them.

This clone was counted only a few times. This rearrangement joins TRBV6-5 to TRBJ2-2; D might be TRBD2 (5 bases). The length of the CDR3 is 15 residues. Germline loops: CDR1 MNHEY, CDR2 SVGAGI. Between the trimmed V and J ends, which lost 2 bases and 2 bases, there was a span of 9 bases. The CDR3 DNA reads TGTGCCAGCAGTTACGACGGGATCAACACCGGGGAGCTGTTTTTT. As protein: CASSYDGINTGELFF.

The V call is TRBV6-5, the J call TRBJ1-5, with D uncertain. The germline CDR1 and CDR2 sequences are MNHEY and SVGAGI. Trimming removed 2 bases at V and 6 bases at J, with 14 bases between. This CDR3 is built from 15 residues. The CDR3 loop is CASSYDEVLSQPQHF. The DNA for the CDR3 is TGTGCCAGCAGTTACGACGAAGTCCTAAGTCAGCCCCAGCATTTT.

This clone was seen a few times. The chain uses TRBV19 and TRBJ2-2; unclear D gene. CDR1 is LNHDA and CDR2 is SQIVND in the germline V gene (reference sequence). The CDR3 runs 15 residues. Deletions cut 4 bases from V and 0 bases from J, with 9 bases between. CDR3 protein: CASSRGTSNTGELFF. The CDR3 DNA is TGTGCCAGTAGTAGGGGAACCTCGAACACCGGGGAGCTGTTTTTT.

The chain joins TRBV9 to TRBJ1-1, with D possibly TRBD1 on 6 matching bases. V dropped 2 bases and J dropped 5 bases, with 13 bases sitting between them. This CDR3 is 14 amino acids long. Germline loops: CDR1 SGDLS, CDR2 YYNGEE. The CDR3 is CASSVLTGPTEAFF. Written as DNA, the CDR3 is TGTGCCAGCAGCGTTTTGACAGGACCTACTGAAGCTTTCTTT.

This clone was counted a few times. This rearrangement joins TRBV9 to TRBJ2-1; 9 bases agree with TRBD2. Looked up from germline, CDR1 is SGDLS and CDR2 is YYNGEE. J was trimmed by 8 bases and V by 4 bases; bases with no gene match: 10. The CDR3 sequence is 15 residues long. CDR3 amino acids: CASSPAGGGAHEQFF. CDR3 sequence (DNA): TGTGCCAGCAGCCCCGCGGGCGGGGGGGCCCATGAGCAGTTCTTC.

The V gene is TRBV5-6, the J gene TRBJ2-5; tentative D call: TRBD2 (6 bases). V lost 4 bases and J lost 0, with 19 bases in between. The germline V gene has CDR1 SGHDT and CDR2 YYEEEE. The CDR3 is 17 residues long. CDR3 nucleotides: TGTGCCAGCAGCCCGGAGGGGCAGGGCCCGTACCAAGAGACCCAGTACTTC. Its translation is CASSPEGQGPYQETQYF. Drawing the rest from reference TRBV5-6 and TRBJ2-5, the complete variable domain is DAGVTQSPTHLIKTRGQQVTLRCSPKSGHDTVSWYQQALGQGPQFIFQYYEEEERQRGNFPDRFSGHQFPNYSSELNVNALLLGDSALYLCASSPEGQGPYQETQYFGPGTRLLVL.

The V and J genes are TRBV4-2 and TRBJ1-2; D is unresolved. Germline values: CDR1 LGHNA, CDR2 YNFKEQ. This CDR3 spans 14 amino acids. With 0 bases removed from V and 1 base from J, the gap between germline ends came to 6 bases. The DNA of the CDR3 is TGTGCCAGCAGCCAAGACAGGTTTAACTATGGCTACACCTTC. Translated, it gives CASSQDRFNYGYTF.

The chain employs TRBV7-4 and TRBJ2-1, with D maybe TRBD1 (6 bases). Germline CDR1 is SGHVT and CDR2 is SQSDAQ. V lost 0 bases and J lost 3, with 9 bases in between. This CDR3 comprises 15 residues. DNA of the CDR3: TGTGCCAGCAGCTTAGCGACAGGCTACTACAATGAGCAGTTCTTC. Amino acid sequence: CASSLATGYYNEQFF.

V usage is TRBV4-2 and J usage is TRBJ2-3; 14 nucleotides line up with TRBD2. Trimming cost V 4 bases and J 3 bases; bases outside gene matches: 3. Per germline, CDR1 LGHNA and CDR2 YNFKEQ. The CDR3 sequence is 16 residues long. The CDR3 region is CASSRGLAGGTDTQYF. The CDR3 nucleotides are TGTGCCAGCAGCCGAGGACTAGCGGGGGGAACAGATACGCAGTATTTT.

CDR3 protein: CASSLGQRTEAFF. The CDR3 bases are TGTGCCAGCAGCCTGGGACAACGGACTGAAGCTTTCTTT. The rearrangement uses TRBV7-2 and TRBJ1-1; tentative D call: TRBD1 (6 bases). CDR3 length: 13 residues. The germline V gene has CDR1 SGHTA and CDR2 FQGNSA. Trimming stripped 5 bases from V and 5 bases from J, with 12 bases between.

The genes are TRBV27 and TRBJ2-7, with D perhaps given as TRBD1 or TRBD2 (5 bases each). Germline-derived CDR1 and CDR2 are MNHEY and SMNVEV (reference sequence). This CDR3 region has 13 residues. With 6 bases removed from V and 0 bases from J, the gap between germline ends came to 9 bases. In nucleotides, the CDR3 is TGTGCCAGCAGGGGGACGGTCTCCTACGAGCAGTACTTC. It specifies CASRGTVSYEQYF.

The chain's CDR3 is CASSQESAGVYEQYF. In DNA, the CDR3 is TGCGCCAGCAGCCAAGAGTCTGCGGGAGTGTACGAGCAGTACTTC. This chain links TRBV4-1 with TRBJ2-7, with 7 bases identical to TRBD2. The CDR3 is made up of 15 amino acids. Per germline, CDR1 MGHRA and CDR2 YSYEKL. Trimming removed 0 bases from V and 4 bases from J; junction bases left unmatched: 6.

This clone has a handful of counts. V usage is TRBV30 and J usage is TRBJ1-2; no clear D. Looked up from germline, CDR1 is GTSNPN and CDR2 is SVGIG (reference sequence). V was pared by 0 bases and J by 4 bases, with 9 bases between. The CDR3 sequence is 13 residues long. In DNA form, the CDR3 reads TGTGCCTGGAGTGTTGAGCCCCTCTATGGCTACACCTTC. Residues: CAWSVEPLYGYTF.

CDR3 DNA sequence: TGCGCCAGCAGCCAAGCCGGGAAAAACTATGGCTACACCTTC. It encodes CASSQAGKNYGYTF. The chain couples TRBV4-1 to TRBJ1-2; D remains ambiguous. This CDR3 contains 14 residues. Germline V gene lookup returns CDR1 MGHRA and CDR2 YSYEKL. V was cut by 1 base and J by 2 bases, with 8 bases left in between.

V and J are TRBV7-3 and TRBJ2-3; 8 nucleotides match TRBD2. CDR1 SGHTA and CDR2 FQGTGA come from the germline V gene. The V segment lost 2 bases and the J segment 3 bases; nucleotides outside the gene matches: 7. The CDR3 contains 16 residues. CDR3 in amino acids: CASSLFGGAETDTQYF. The CDR3 nucleotides are TGTGCCAGCAGCTTATTCGGGGGGGCCGAGACAGATACGCAGTATTTT.

This clone has just a few counts. The chain is built from TRBV12-5 and TRBJ2-1; D unclear. Germline CDR1 reads LGHNT; CDR2 reads FRNRAP. The CDR3 is 15 amino acids. Deletions cut 5 bases from V and 0 bases from J, with 11 bases between. Here the CDR3 DNA reads TGTGCTAGTGGTATAGGACCCAGCTCCTACAATGAGCAGTTCTTC. It yields the protein CASGIGPSSYNEQFF. The variable domain in full, with the rest retrieved from reference TRBV12-5 and TRBJ2-1, is DARVTQTPRHKVTEMGQEVTMRCQPILGHNTVFWYRQTMMQGLELLAYFRNRAPLDDSGMPKDRFSAEMPDATLATLKIQPSEPRDSAVYFCASGIGPSSYNEQFFGPGTRLTVL.

The V call is TRBV27, the J call TRBJ2-7; D perhaps matches TRBD2 (5 bases). Trimming left V 3 bases short and J 2 bases short, with 11 bases between. The V gene's germline CDR1 is MNHEY and CDR2 SMNVEV (reference sequence). There are 14 residues in the CDR3. DNA for the CDR3: TGTGCCAGCAGTTTGGTAGCCGGGGCCTACGAGCAGTACTTC. Translation: CASSLVAGAYEQYF.

This clone has more than one count but fewer than ten. The rearrangement joins TRBV27 to TRBJ2-1; the match to TRBD1 covers 9 bases. V shed 5 bases and J 2 bases; nucleotides not matched to a gene: 10. Germline loops: CDR1 MNHEY, CDR2 SMNVEV (reference sequence). CDR3 length equals 17 residues. CDR3 residues: CASSAGPGQGTYNEQFF. The CDR3 DNA is TGTGCCAGCAGTGCAGGGCCGGGACAGGGTACCTACAATGAGCAGTTCTTC.

The V gene is TRBV19, the J gene TRBJ2-5; no reliable D call. This CDR3 is 12 amino acids long. The germline gives CDR1 LNHDA, CDR2 SQIVND (reference sequence). Trimming shortened V by 1 base and J by 2 bases, and 2 bases separated the two germline ends. For the CDR3, the DNA is TGTGCCAGTAGTATAGGACAAGAGACCCAGTACTTC. It is translated as CASSIGQETQYF.

This chain joins TRBV13 and TRBJ2-5; D is ambiguous. Trimming removed 1 base at V and 5 bases at J, with 17 bases between. Germline assignment: CDR1 PRHDT and CDR2 FYEKMQ (reference sequence). The CDR3 spans 16 residues. This chain's CDR3 is CASSLASGSTKETQYF. The CDR3 nucleotides read TGTGCCAGCAGCTTAGCCTCCGGGTCTACGAAGGAGACCCAGTACTTC.

A few counts support this clone. The gene calls are TRBV6-5 and TRBJ1-1; D call uncertain. Trimming pared 6 bases from V and 7 bases from J, leaving 12 bases between. CDR3 size: 12 residues. Germline lookup yields CDR1 MNHEY and CDR2 SVGAGI. This chain's CDR3 is CASSPRYNEAFF. CDR3 DNA sequence: TGTGCCAGCAGCCCCCGGTACAATGAAGCTTTCTTT.

This chain uses TRBV30 with TRBJ2-7; maybe TRBD1 (5 bases). The CDR3 extends over 12 amino acids. Germline loops: CDR1 GTSNPN, CDR2 SVGIG (reference sequence). Trimming took off 0 bases at V and 4 bases at J, with 7 bases between the two ends. The CDR3 here is CAWSVNRYEQYF. CDR3 DNA: TGTGCCTGGAGTGTGAACAGGTACGAGCAGTACTTC.

This clone was seen a few times. The genes are TRBV11-3 and TRBJ2-1, with 10 bases matching TRBD1. Trimming at V came to 5 bases and at J to 7 bases, leaving 8 bases not matched to a gene. The germline V gene encodes CDR1 SGHNT and CDR2 YENEEA. This CDR3 is built from 15 residues. CDR3 nucleotides: TGTGCCAGCAGCCCCGGGACAGGGGTGTCAAATGAGCAGTTCTTC. It translates to CASSPGTGVSNEQFF.

This chain joins TRBV7-2 and TRBJ1-1; D not certain. The CDR3 consists of 14 residues. Trimming pared 1 base from V and 5 bases from J, leaving 11 bases between. The germline V gene has CDR1 SGHTA and CDR2 FQGNSA. CDR3 sequence reads: CASSLESHRTEAFF. The CDR3 region has the DNA TGTGCCAGCAGCTTAGAGAGCCACCGGACTGAAGCTTTCTTT.

This clone showed up just once. The chain joins TRBV6-6 to TRBJ2-7; D may be TRBD1 (6 bases). Looked up from germline, CDR1 is MNHNY and CDR2 is SVGAGI (reference sequence). V was shortened by 5 bases and J by 4 bases, with 9 bases between the two germline ends. This CDR3 is built from 12 residues. The CDR3 here is CASSLTGYEQYF. CDR3 bases: TGTGCCAGCAGTCTCACAGGGTACGAGCAGTACTTC.